Each of the 16 T cell receptor beta chains below was sequenced from the same sample in a study of Graves' ophthalmopathy and Graves' hyperthyroidism. CDR3 regions of TCR beta were amplified from RNA transcripts. HTBI primers served in a first-round RT-PCR, which a second-round multiplex PCR followed. TCRdb ran MiXCR on the multiplex PCR reads and lists one entry per CDR3 protein. The top ten hold 8.5% to 9.5% of the sample, which has fewer than 250,000 distinct CDR3 sequences, approximately 29% seen once. Sequencing was carried out using peripheral blood. The receptor set was obtained from a man aged 45 to 65 with Graves' ophthalmopathy.

The CDR3 protein is CASSHRLADAYEQYF. CDR3 bases: TGTGCCAGCAGCCATAGACTAGCGGACGCCTACGAGCAGTACTTC. J is TRBJ2-7 and V is TRBV14; 9 bases line up with TRBD2. The V gene's germline CDR1 is SGHDN and CDR2 FVKESK. The CDR3 sequence is 15 residues long. J was trimmed by 2 bases and V by 3 bases; bases with no gene match: 5.

This chain links TRBV7-8 with TRBJ1-1, with D possibly TRBD1 on 5 matching bases. V was pared by 1 base and J by 0 bases, with 12 bases between. CDR1 SGHVS and CDR2 FQNEAQ come from the germline V gene. The CDR3 is 16 residues long. The CDR3 spells CASSLERGRMNTEAFF. In DNA form, the CDR3 reads TGTGCCAGCAGCTTAGAAAGGGGCAGGATGAACACTGAAGCTTTCTTT.

This clonotype was recorded at least ten times. This chain joins TRBV28 and TRBJ1-5, with TRBD1 matching 10 bases. CDR3 size: 15 residues. Per germline, CDR1 MDHEN and CDR2 SYDVKM. J was trimmed by 4 bases and V by 5 bases; bases with no gene match: 5. In DNA form, the CDR3 reads TGTGCCAGCAGTATACTGGGACAGGGGAATCAGCCCCAGCATTTT. Encoded protein: CASSILGQGNQPQHF. The full variable domain, rest sourced from reference TRBV28 and TRBJ1-5, is DVKVTQSSRYLVKRTGEKVFLECVQDMDHENMFWYRQDPGLGLRLIYFSYDVKMKEKGDIPEGYSVSREKKERFSLILESASTNQTSMYLCASSILGQGNQPQHFGDGTRLSIL.

This clonotype was recorded at least ten times. This sequence joins TRBV12-3 or TRBV12-4 and TRBJ2-3; perhaps TRBD2 as D (6 bases). This CDR3 spans 17 amino acids. Trimming shortened V by 3 bases and J by 3 bases, and 19 bases separated the two germline ends. DNA of the CDR3: TGTGCCAGCAGTTTGTCTCCTTCGGAGGGCCTAACAGATACGCAGTATTTT. Residues: CASSLSPSEGLTDTQYF.

This clonotype was picked up many times. V usage is TRBV12-3 or TRBV12-4 and J usage is TRBJ2-6; D gene ambiguous. This CDR3 has 13 amino acids. V lost 6 bases, J lost 0 bases, and 3 bases lay in between. CDR3 nucleotides: TGTGCCAGCAGGACCTCTGGGGCCAACGTCCTGACTTTC. Translation gives CASRTSGANVLTF.

This clonotype appeared many times. V gene TRBV11-2 combines with J gene TRBJ2-5, with TRBD2 matching 7 bases. The CDR3 totals 15 residues. Germline CDR1 is SGHAT and CDR2 is FQNNGV. V shed 3 bases and J 1 base; nucleotides not matched to a gene: 5. The CDR3 bases are TGTGCCAGCAGCTTGCTAACTAGCGCCCAAGAGACCCAGTACTTC. Translated, it gives CASSLLTSAQETQYF.

The J gene is TRBJ1-5, the V gene TRBV6-5; 9 nucleotides line up with TRBD1. V lost 4 bases and J lost 6; bases outside the gene matches: 13. CDR3 length equals 17 residues. Germline CDR1 is MNHEY and CDR2 is SVGAGI. CDR3 nucleotides: TGTGCCAGCAGTTCTCTCACCGGGACAGGGTCCGGTCAGCCCCAGCATTTT. Translation gives CASSSLTGTGSGQPQHF.

This clonotype appeared a few times. J is TRBJ1-2 and V is TRBV12-3 or TRBV12-4; D gene uncertain. Trimming removed 4 bases at V and 2 bases at J, with 5 bases between. The CDR3 contains 12 residues. The CDR3 coding sequence is TGTGCCAGCAGTTCCAACAACTATGGCTACACCTTC. Residues: CASSSNNYGYTF.

This clonotype was detected many times. The rearrangement uses TRBV12-3 or TRBV12-4 and TRBJ1-1, with D unclear. The CDR3 is 11 residues long. The V gene lost 4 bases and the J gene lost 5 bases, with 5 bases spanning the gap. The CDR3 here is CASSSETEAFF. In DNA, the CDR3 is TGTGCCAGCAGTTCAGAGACTGAAGCTTTCTTT.

This clonotype was seen many times. V gene TRBV20-1 combines with J gene TRBJ2-5, with D possibly matching TRBD2 (5 bases). The CDR3 sequence is 14 residues long. CDR1 is DFQATT and CDR2 is SNEGSKA in the germline V gene (reference sequence). V dropped 4 bases and J dropped 2 bases, with 14 bases sitting between them. Written as DNA, the CDR3 is TGCAGTGCTACCCCGGAAGGGAGACAAGAGACCCAGTACTTC. Translated, it gives CSATPEGRQETQYF.

This clonotype was observed a few times. The chain couples TRBV12-3 or TRBV12-4 to TRBJ1-5; 10 nucleotides match TRBD1. CDR3 length: 15 residues. V lost 3 bases, J lost 4 bases, and 3 bases stayed unmatched. CDR3 residues: CASSLGGQGNQPQHF. In DNA, the CDR3 is TGTGCCAGCAGTTTGGGGGGACAGGGGAATCAGCCCCAGCATTTT.

This clonotype was counted many times. The genes are TRBV4-3 and TRBJ2-5; TRBD1 agrees at 12 bases. CDR3 size: 16 residues. The J segment lost 5 bases and the V segment lost 4 bases, leaving 8 bases of the junction unmatched. Germline lookup yields CDR1 LGHNA and CDR2 YSLEER. CDR3 nucleotides: TGCGCCAGCAGCCTCGGGACAGGGGGCGTGGAGGAGACCCAGTACTTC. Translation: CASSLGTGGVEETQYF.

In its sample, this clonotype was seen many times. The V gene is TRBV7-6, the J gene TRBJ1-6, with D unclear. Germline CDR1 and CDR2: SGHVS and FNYEAQ. The CDR3 covers 15 residues. Trimming stripped 1 base from V and 9 bases from J, with 13 bases between. Written as DNA, the CDR3 is TGTGCCAGCAGCTTAGACCCGGGGATCGGTTCACCCCTCCACTTT. Protein product: CASSLDPGIGSPLHF.

This rearrangement joins TRBV6-1 to TRBJ2-7, with D perhaps matching TRBD1 (5 bases). V lost 2 bases, J lost 2 bases, and 16 bases lay in between. Germline assignment: CDR1 MNHNS and CDR2 SASEGT. The CDR3 length is 16 residues. The CDR3: CASSERRGSNTYEQYF. Here the CDR3 DNA reads TGTGCCAGCAGTGAACGTAGGGGATCAAACACCTACGAGCAGTACTTC.

V is TRBV13 and J is TRBJ2-5; a possible D gene is TRBD2 (6 bases). Trimming pared 3 bases from V and 1 base from J, leaving 18 bases between. Germline V gene sequence: CDR1 PRHDT, CDR2 FYEKMQ (reference sequence). The length of the CDR3 is 17 residues. The DNA for the CDR3 is TGTGCCAGCAGCTTGGGAGGTCGTGTCAGGTTCCAAGAGACCCAGTACTTC. Residues: CASSLGGRVRFQETQYF.

This clonotype showed up many times. This sequence joins TRBV5-1 and TRBJ2-7, with 11 nucleotides matching TRBD2. Trimming took 4 bases from V and 0 from J; bases not matched to a gene: 9. CDR1 SGHRS and CDR2 YFSETQ come from the germline V gene. The CDR3 loop spans 17 amino acids. Here the CDR3 reads CASSRRLAGTNSYEQYF. The CDR3 DNA is TGCGCCAGCAGCCGACGACTAGCGGGAACCAACTCCTACGAGCAGTACTTC.